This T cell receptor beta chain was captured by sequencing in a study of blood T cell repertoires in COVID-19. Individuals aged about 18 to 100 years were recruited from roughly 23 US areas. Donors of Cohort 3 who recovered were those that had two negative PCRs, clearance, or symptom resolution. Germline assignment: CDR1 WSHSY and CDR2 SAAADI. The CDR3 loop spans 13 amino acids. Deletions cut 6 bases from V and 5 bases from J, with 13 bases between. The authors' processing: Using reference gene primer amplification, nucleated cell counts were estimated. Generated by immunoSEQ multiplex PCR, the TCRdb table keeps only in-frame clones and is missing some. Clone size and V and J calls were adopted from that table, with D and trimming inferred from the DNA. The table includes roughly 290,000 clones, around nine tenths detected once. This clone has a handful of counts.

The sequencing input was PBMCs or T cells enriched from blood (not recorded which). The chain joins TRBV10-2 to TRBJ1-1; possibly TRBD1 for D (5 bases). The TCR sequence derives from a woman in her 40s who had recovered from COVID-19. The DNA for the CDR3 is TGCGCCAGCAGACGCGGGGGAGGAACTGAAGCTTTCTTT. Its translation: CASRRGGGTEAFF.